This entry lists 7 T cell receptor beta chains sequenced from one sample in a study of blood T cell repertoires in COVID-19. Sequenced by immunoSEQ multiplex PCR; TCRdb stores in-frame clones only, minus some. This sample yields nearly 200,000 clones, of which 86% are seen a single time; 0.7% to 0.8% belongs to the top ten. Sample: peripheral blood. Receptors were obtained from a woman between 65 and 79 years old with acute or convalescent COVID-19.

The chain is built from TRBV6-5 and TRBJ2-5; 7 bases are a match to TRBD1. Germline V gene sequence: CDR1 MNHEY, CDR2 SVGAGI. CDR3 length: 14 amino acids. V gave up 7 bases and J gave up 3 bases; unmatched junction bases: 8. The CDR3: CASTGQWVKETQYF. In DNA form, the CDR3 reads TGTGCCAGCACGGGACAGTGGGTGAAAGAGACCCAGTACTTC.

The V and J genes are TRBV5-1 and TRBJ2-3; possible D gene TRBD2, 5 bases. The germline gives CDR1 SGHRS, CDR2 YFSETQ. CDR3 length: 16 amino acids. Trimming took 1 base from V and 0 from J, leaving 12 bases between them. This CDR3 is CASSLRSLASTDTQYF. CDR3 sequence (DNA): TGCGCCAGCAGCTTGAGGTCGCTAGCTAGCACAGATACGCAGTATTTT.

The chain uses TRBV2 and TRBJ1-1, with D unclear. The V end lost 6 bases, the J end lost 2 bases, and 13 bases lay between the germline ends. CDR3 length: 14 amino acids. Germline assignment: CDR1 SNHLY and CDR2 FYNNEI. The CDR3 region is CASRREVLNTEAFF. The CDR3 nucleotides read TGTGCCAGCAGGCGGGAGGTACTAAACACTGAAGCTTTCTTT.

The CDR3 reads CASSLYSWGTGFYEQYF. The CDR3 DNA sequence: TGTGCCAGCAGCTTATACTCGTGGGGGACAGGGTTCTACGAGCAGTACTTC. This rearrangement joins TRBV7-2 to TRBJ2-7; 9 positions match TRBD1. This CDR3 region has 17 residues. Germline assignment: CDR1 SGHTA and CDR2 FQGNSA. Unmatched junction bases numbered 11, after V lost 2 bases and J lost 3 bases.

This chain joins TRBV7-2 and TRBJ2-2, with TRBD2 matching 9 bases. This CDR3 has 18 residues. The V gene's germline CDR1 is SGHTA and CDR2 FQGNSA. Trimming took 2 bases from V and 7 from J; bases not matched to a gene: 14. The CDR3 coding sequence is TGTGCCAGCAGCTTAAGGAGGGCGGGAGGGCCGATCGGCGGGGAGCTGTTTTTT. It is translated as CASSLRRAGGPIGGELFF.

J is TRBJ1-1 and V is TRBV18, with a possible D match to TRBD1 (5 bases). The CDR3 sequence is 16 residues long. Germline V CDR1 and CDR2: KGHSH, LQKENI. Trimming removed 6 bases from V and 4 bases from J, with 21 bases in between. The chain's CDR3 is CASSPGGVAQGTEAFF. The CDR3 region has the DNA TGTGCCAGCTCCCCTGGCGGGGTGGCCCAGGGCACTGAAGCTTTCTTT.

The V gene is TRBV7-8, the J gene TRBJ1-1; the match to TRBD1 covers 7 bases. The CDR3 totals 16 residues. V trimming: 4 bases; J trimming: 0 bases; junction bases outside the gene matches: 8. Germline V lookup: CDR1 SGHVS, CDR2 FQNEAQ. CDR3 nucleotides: TGTGCCAGCAGCTCAGAGACAGGGAGCATGAACACTGAAGCTTTCTTT. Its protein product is CASSSETGSMNTEAFF. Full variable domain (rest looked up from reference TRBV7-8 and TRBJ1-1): GAGVSQSPRYKVAKRGQDVALRCDPISGHVSLFWYQQALGQGPEFLTYFQNEAQLDKSGLPSDRFFAERPEGSVSTLKIQRTQQEDSAVYLCASSSETGSMNTEAFFGQGTRLTVV.